The clone carrying this T cell receptor beta chain has a handful of counts. Its specificity is not known. This sample is part of a study of identical twins. Each cDNA held unique molecular identifiers, and template switching gave it a universal primer site. In TCRdb, the 5' RACE reads were re-called with MiXCR into one record per CDR3 protein. The table includes under 800,000 distinct CDR3 sequences, around 20% detected once. V trimming: 4 bases; J trimming: 3 bases; junction bases outside the gene matches: 8. CDR1 and CDR2 from the germline V gene are ENHRY and SYGVKD. This CDR3 has 18 amino acids. Study-level points and caveats: Conclusions came from cross-sectional statistical analysis, not from following the same donors.

A further study also used this sample, focusing on T cells expressing NK-cell markers. That paper adds: Expanded NKG2C+ T cell clones had unclear HCMV specificity.

The V gene is TRBV10-3, the J gene TRBJ2-3; TRBD2 aligns across 15 bases. The sample was PBMCs. The sequence derives from a woman between 18 and 30 years old in good health. CDR3 amino acids: CAISAPGTSGGQTDTQYF. In DNA, the CDR3 is TGTGCCATCAGTGCTCCCGGGACTAGCGGGGGGCAGACAGATACGCAGTATTTT.